These 15 T cell receptor beta chains were sequenced from one sample in a study of beta chain features in type 1 diabetes. Study-wide results and caveats: All four CD4+ subsets of Type 1 diabetes patients contained TCRB CDR3s that were moderately but significantly shorter.

Sequencing targeted expressed TCRB transcripts, as all isolated RNA had been reverse transcribed. Some clones are missing from TCRdb's copy, which holds only in-frame ones; the method was immunoSEQ multiplex PCR. The sample records 300,000 to 450,000 clones, around 12% being singletons. The antigens these receptors bind are not known. Sequencing was done on a sample of naive CD4+ T cells from blood. All receptors come from a woman aged 18 to 35 with type 1 diabetes.

This clone was counted between two and nine times. V and J are TRBV5-6 and TRBJ1-2; a weak D match, TRBD1 (5 bases). The CDR3 is 15 residues long. Germline V gene lookup returns CDR1 SGHDT and CDR2 YYEEEE. V was cut by 0 bases and J by 4 bases, with 13 bases left in between. The DNA for the CDR3 is TGTGCCAGCAGCTTGGAGGTGGGGCGCAGCTATGGCTACACCTTC. Translation: CASSLEVGRSYGYTF.

This clone occurred a few times. This sequence joins TRBV5-1 and TRBJ2-5, with TRBD1 matching over 8 bases. This CDR3 contains 13 residues. With 5 bases clipped from V and 4 bases from J, the junction kept 4 bases outside the gene matches. CDR1 is SGHRS and CDR2 is YFSETQ in the germline V gene. The CDR3 nucleotides are TGCGCCAGCAGTTCGACAGGGGCAGAGACCCAGTACTTC. Its translation: CASSSTGAETQYF.

V and J are TRBV4-3 and TRBJ2-7, with 11 bases identical to TRBD1. From germline, CDR1 is LGHNA and CDR2 YSLEER. After removal of 4 bases from V and 9 bases from J, the junction contained 11 bases not matched to a gene. The CDR3 is made up of 15 amino acids. CDR3 DNA: TGCGCCAGCAGCCCCGGGACAGGGGGATCTCAAGGGCAGTACTTC. Translation gives CASSPGTGGSQGQYF.

The V and J genes are TRBV30 and TRBJ2-1; D may be TRBD2 (5 bases). CDR1 is GTSNPN, CDR2 SVGIG, per germline (reference sequence). The CDR3 has 13 amino acids. V lost 3 bases and J 4 bases, leaving 10 bases between the germline ends. In DNA form, the CDR3 reads TGTGCCTGGAGGAGGGTTAGTTACAATGAGCAGTTCTTC. Encoded protein: CAWRRVSYNEQFF.

This chain connects TRBV7-9 to TRBJ2-7; D gene unclear. Trimming removed 0 bases at V and 3 bases at J, with 18 bases between. Germline CDR1 reads SEHNR; CDR2 reads FQNEAQ (reference sequence). This CDR3 has 17 amino acids. CDR3 residues: CASSLAPRSPQSYEQYF. The CDR3 DNA follows: TGTGCCAGCAGCTTAGCTCCCCGGAGCCCCCAAAGCTACGAGCAGTACTTC.

V usage is TRBV19 and J usage is TRBJ1-2; D possibly corresponds to TRBD1 (6 bases). The CDR3 consists of 14 residues. Per the germline V gene, CDR1 is LNHDA and CDR2 is SQIVND (reference sequence). Trimming cost V 6 bases and J 1 base, with 12 bases left between them. CDR3 DNA sequence: TGTGCCAGTAGGCCGGGACAATTTAACTATGGCTACACCTTC. This translates into CASRPGQFNYGYTF. Drawing the rest from reference TRBV19 and TRBJ1-2, the complete variable domain is DGGITQSPKYLFRKEGQNVTLSCEQNLNHDAMYWYRQDPGQGLRLIYYSQIVNDFQKGDIAEGYSVSREKKESFPLTVTSAQKNPTAFYLCASRPGQFNYGYTFGSGTRLTVV.

This clone has only a few counts. The chain couples TRBV5-1 to TRBJ2-7; D unclear. The germline V gene has CDR1 SGHRS and CDR2 YFSETQ. The V gene lost 1 base and the J gene lost 4 bases, with 6 bases spanning the gap. The CDR3 loop spans 12 amino acids. This CDR3 reads CASSLYGYEQYF. The CDR3 DNA is TGCGCCAGCAGCTTGTACGGGTACGAGCAGTACTTC.

This rearrangement joins TRBV7-3 to TRBJ2-1; D is perhaps TRBD2 (6 bases). V lost 4 bases to trimming and J lost 8 bases, with 15 bases between them. The length of the CDR3 is 14 residues. In germline, CDR1 is SGHTA, CDR2 FQGTGA. The CDR3 is CASSSGLSTDEQFF. The CDR3 DNA sequence: TGTGCCAGCAGCTCAGGACTATCAACAGATGAGCAGTTCTTC.

V usage is TRBV5-1 and J usage is TRBJ1-2, with D possibly TRBD1 on 5 matching bases. There are 15 residues in the CDR3. Germline values: CDR1 SGHRS, CDR2 YFSETQ. V was clipped by 1 base and J by 6 bases, with 16 bases between them. The CDR3 nucleotides read TGCGCCAGCAGCTTGACTATCCAGGGTTCTAATGGCTACACCTTC. Protein product: CASSLTIQGSNGYTF. The full variable domain, in which reference TRBV5-1 and TRBJ1-2 provide the parts outside the CDR3, is KAGVTQTPRYLIKTRGQQVTLSCSPISGHRSVSWYQQTPGQGLQFLFEYFSETQRNKGNFPGRFSGRQFSNSRSEMNVSTLELGDSALYLCASSLTIQGSNGYTFGSGTRLTVV.

The chain has TRBV7-2 and TRBJ2-1; 11 nucleotides align to TRBD1. There are 16 residues in the CDR3. The junction had 8 bases not matched to a gene; V was cut back by 3 bases and J by 7 bases. From germline, CDR1 is SGHTA and CDR2 FQGNSA. The DNA of the CDR3 is TGTGCCAGCAGCTTCGGGGACAGGGGGGCAGGAAATGAGCAGTTCTTC. Protein: CASSFGDRGAGNEQFF.

This clone has more than one count but fewer than ten. The rearrangement links TRBV7-2 to TRBJ2-1; D may be TRBD2 (7 bases). Germline lookup yields CDR1 SGHTA and CDR2 FQGNSA. This CDR3 is 13 amino acids long. The ends were cut back, 8 bases at V and 10 bases at J, with 18 bases in the middle. CDR3 loop: CASLEGGYGEQFF. Written as DNA, the CDR3 is TGTGCCAGCCTCGAGGGGGGGTACGGCGAGCAGTTCTTC.

This clone was seen more than once but under ten times. The V and J genes are TRBV15 and TRBJ2-3; 9 nucleotides match TRBD2. Trimming cost V 1 base and J 2 bases; bases outside gene matches: 7. The V gene's germline CDR1 is LNHNV and CDR2 YYDKDF (reference sequence). This CDR3 is 17 amino acids long. The CDR3 DNA sequence: TGTGCCACCAGCAGAGCGACTAGCGGAGCAATCACAGATACGCAGTATTTT. Its protein product is CATSRATSGAITDTQYF. The full variable domain, rest sourced from reference TRBV15 and TRBJ2-3, is DAMVIQNPRYQVTQFGKPVTLSCSQTLNHNVMYWYQQKSSQAPKLLFHYYDKDFNNEADTPDNFQSRRPNTSFCFLDIRSPGLGDTAMYLCATSRATSGAITDTQYFGPGTRLTVL.

The chain has TRBV19 and TRBJ2-5; D call uncertain. CDR3 length equals 11 residues. Germline CDR1 reads LNHDA; CDR2 reads SQIVND (reference sequence). V shed 3 bases and J shed 5 bases, with 4 bases lying between them. This CDR3 is CASSILETQYF. The CDR3 DNA reads TGTGCCAGTAGTATCCTCGAGACCCAGTACTTC. Full variable domain (remainder filled in from reference TRBV19 and TRBJ2-5): DGGITQSPKYLFRKEGQNVTLSCEQNLNHDAMYWYRQDPGQGLRLIYYSQIVNDFQKGDIAEGYSVSREKKESFPLTVTSAQKNPTAFYLCASSILETQYFGPGTRLLVL.

The V and J genes are TRBV7-9 and TRBJ1-6; TRBD1 is a possible D gene (5 bases). The germline V gene encodes CDR1 SEHNR and CDR2 FQNEAQ (reference sequence). The CDR3 covers 19 residues. The germline V and J ends were trimmed by 1 base and 5 bases, with 21 bases remaining between them. CDR3 nucleotides: TGTGCCAGCAGCTTAGTAACTCCAGGGAAGGGAAAAAATAATTCACCCCTCCACTTT. It encodes CASSLVTPGKGKNNSPLHF.

The CDR3: CASSAGAAGYTF. The CDR3 bases are TGTGCCAGCAGTGCAGGGGCAGCTGGCTACACCTTC. The rearrangement joins TRBV2 to TRBJ1-2; D is perhaps TRBD1 (6 bases). The CDR3 runs to 12 residues. Germline V CDR1 and CDR2: SNHLY, FYNNEI. Trimming removed 4 bases from V and 7 bases from J, with 10 bases in between.